This record covers a single T cell receptor beta chain. This clone's antigen is unknown. Base qualities are not recorded, but no much larger clone differs from it by a single base. The donors were healthy, HIV-negative adults who had no recently reported acute infections or vaccinations. Only Caucasian adults living in Nashville, Tennessee, USA were represented among the donors. CD4+ T cells were enriched by magnetic negative selection; naive cells were then positively selected on CD45RA, and the negative fraction formed the memory subset. Blood was obtained by leukapheresis, after which PBMCs were separated by Ficoll-Histopaque density gradient centrifugation and cryopreserved in liquid nitrogen vapor phase. Analytical flow cytometry was used to check the purity and quantity of every magnetically sorted T cell population. Genomic DNA was isolated from every sorted fraction and measured by UV absorbance on a Nanodrop 2000c.

This sample was taken from a study of shared clonotypes between healthy human individuals (dated by TCRdb to 2018 to 2021). Regarding the study in general: A few men and two women, aged 18 to 49 years, made up the cohort. To estimate repertoire size and how much clonotypes are shared between individuals, the study performed deep sequencing of blood TCR repertoires from roughly five healthy adults. Different laboratories and diverse techniques were used to prepare libraries and sequence TCR repertoires, to increase sequencing depth and limit assay-specific biases. Each donor's leukapheresis produced roughly between roughly 0.85 and 9 billion PBMCs. For each donor, CD4 naive and CD4 memory were each given three plates, CD8 naive was given two plates, and CD8 memory was given one plate.

Using the deep immunoSEQ assay, TCR CDR3 regions were amplified from genomic DNA by multiplex PCR. For each cell subset, the extracted genomic DNA was distributed evenly across all wells of several immunoSEQ 96-well plates, and each plate served as one replicate. For sorted subsets, 150 to 250 ng of genomic DNA, equivalent to around 30,000 T cell genomes, went into each replicate PCR. Purified libraries were quantified with a Qubit 3.0 fluorometer, sized on a Bioanalyzer 2100, and re-quantified with the KAPA Library Quantification kit. Every immunoSEQ 96-well plate was sequenced on a dedicated single-read 150-cycle Illumina NextSeq 550 flow cell. The original methods were these. Because only junctional sequences without quality scores were contained in the immunoSEQ output, filtering matching that applied to full-length reads could not be performed. To assign V/J genes and CDR3, sequences were annotated against IMGT germline references using PyIR, a Python wrapper for IgBLAST v1.9. Reads were removed for weak V/J assignments (E-value above 1e-6), missing CDR3, stop codons, out-of-frame junctions, or ambiguous translated residues. V3J clonotypes were defined by identical inferred V gene, J gene, and CDR3 amino acid sequence. To compute the percentage overlap between repertoires, the number of shared unique clonotypes was divided by the size of the smaller repertoire. Three approaches were used to assess repertoire richness: RTK rarefaction, the Chao1 estimator, and Recon v2.1 estimates of unobserved clonotypes. OLGA was used to compute generation probabilities for all TCRbeta clonotypes that the gDNA method yielded from several donors. TCRdb holds this immuneACCESS table with in-frame rearrangements only. Some clones are missing; in checked studies, unresolved V genes explain under half, and the rest has no known cause. The D gene and trimming were derived from the DNA, and the V and J assignments and clone size from that table. This sample lists 2.3 million or so clones; approximately 95% were detected once. 0.39% of the sample is in the top ten clones.

The CDR3 numbers 12 residues from cysteine through phenylalanine. Only the CDR3 portion is preserved as DNA: 36 bases, with reading frame beginning at the first base. V is reduced by 4 bases and J by 2 bases, leaving a spacing of 6 bases between them. The germline V gene encodes CDR1 SQVTM and CDR2 ANQGSEA. The investigation overall reported the following: The genetic and exposure-history diversity represented was limited by the small number of donors. Compared with non-shared clonotypes, the clonotypes found in all four sorted-subset donors had higher generation probabilities. Even with the large sequencing depth, rarefaction of the sorted-subset datasets indicated that sequencing was incomplete. Sampling was limited to blood, and TCR repertoires in tissue likely differ from TCR repertoires in blood. Pairwise subsampling indicated that sequencing depth was expected to affect the degree of clonotype sharing among donors. Naive subsets generally had larger estimated clonotype richness than memory subsets did. Across a handful of donors, approximately 5% of naive CD4, around 3.5% of naive CD8, 2.3% of memory CD4, and under 0.45% of memory CD8 clonotypes were shared.

The sequence was obtained from a man younger than 35 in good health. Some clones in this sample may be carry-over from other donors' samples. The sample taken for sequencing was naive CD4+ T cells from PBMCs. Interpreted using the paper, the cell subset or site label stands for: CD45RA+ positively selected. The sequence joins TRBV29-1 to TRBJ1-5; no D segment can be confidently identified. CDR3 protein: CSVAGGNQPQHF. The DNA is TGCAGCGTTGCAGGTGGCAATCAGCCCCAGCATTTT.